This T cell receptor beta chain was recovered during a study of T cells expressing NK-cell markers. This CDR3 is 15 amino acids long. The germline V gene has CDR1 MNHNS and CDR2 SASEGT. TCRdb re-called the 5' RACE reads and catalogs CDR3 proteins one per entry, DNA excluded. Its clone listing holds about 440,000 distinct CDR3 sequences. This chain links TRBV6-1 with TRBJ2-5; there is no DNA to check the TCRdb D call of TRBD2. The clonotype was recovered from a woman between 18 and 70 years old in good health. Sequenced input: blood T cells: a sorted CD56 or NKG2C T cell subset, CD4+ or CD8+ T cells, or bulk PBMC T cells (not recorded which). The CDR3 loop is CASPGLAGSQETQYF.